One and the same sample provided the 5 T cell receptor beta chains below, sequenced in a study of T cell changes during pregnancy in multiple sclerosis. Sequenced by immunoSEQ multiplex PCR; TCRdb stores in-frame clones only, minus some. Here the sample spans about 36,000 clones, 90% to 95% being singletons. Material: CD4+ T cells from peripheral blood mononuclear cells, obtained in the third trimester of pregnancy. These receptors came from a female donor in good health, enrolled as a control in a pregnancy study.

This chain joins TRBV7-2 and TRBJ1-4; 7 bases line up with TRBD1. Trimming cost V 5 bases and J 4 bases; bases outside gene matches: 4. Germline V gene sequence: CDR1 SGHTA, CDR2 FQGNSA. The CDR3 is 14 residues long. The CDR3 is CASSMTGINEKLFF. As DNA, the CDR3 is TGTGCCAGCAGCATGACAGGGATTAATGAAAAACTGTTTTTT.

This rearrangement joins TRBV2 to TRBJ2-5; tentatively, D is TRBD1 (5 bases). With 10 bases removed from V and 2 bases from J, the gap between germline ends came to 8 bases. From germline, CDR1 is SNHLY and CDR2 FYNNEI. The CDR3 is 11 amino acids. The CDR3 here is CATTVQETQYF. In nucleotides, the CDR3 is TGTGCCACGACAGTTCAAGAGACCCAGTACTTC.

The chain uses TRBV5-1 and TRBJ2-2; 7 positions agree with TRBD2. The germline gives CDR1 SGHRS, CDR2 YFSETQ. The CDR3 contains 15 residues. Trimming cost V 4 bases and J 7 bases; bases outside gene matches: 10. CDR3: CASSPGRGSGGELFF. DNA for the CDR3: TGCGCCAGCAGCCCGGGGCGGGGGTCTGGCGGGGAGCTGTTTTTT.

The CDR3: CASSLRGGQFYNEQFF. CDR3 in DNA: TGTGCCAGCAGCCTCCGGGGGGGACAGTTCTACAATGAGCAGTTCTTC. V is TRBV11-2 and J is TRBJ2-1; TRBD2 might be the D (8 bases). Per the germline V gene, CDR1 is SGHAT and CDR2 is FQNNGV. CDR3 length: 16 residues. V lost 5 bases, J lost 3 bases, and 17 bases lay in between.

V and J are TRBV2 and TRBJ1-6, with D perhaps TRBD1 (6 bases). Germline CDR1 is SNHLY and CDR2 is FYNNEI. There are 13 residues in the CDR3. V was trimmed by 7 bases and J by 7 bases, leaving 11 bases between them. CDR3 coding DNA: TGTGCCAGCACAATCAGGGGCAATTCACCCCTCCACTTT. This translates into CASTIRGNSPLHF.